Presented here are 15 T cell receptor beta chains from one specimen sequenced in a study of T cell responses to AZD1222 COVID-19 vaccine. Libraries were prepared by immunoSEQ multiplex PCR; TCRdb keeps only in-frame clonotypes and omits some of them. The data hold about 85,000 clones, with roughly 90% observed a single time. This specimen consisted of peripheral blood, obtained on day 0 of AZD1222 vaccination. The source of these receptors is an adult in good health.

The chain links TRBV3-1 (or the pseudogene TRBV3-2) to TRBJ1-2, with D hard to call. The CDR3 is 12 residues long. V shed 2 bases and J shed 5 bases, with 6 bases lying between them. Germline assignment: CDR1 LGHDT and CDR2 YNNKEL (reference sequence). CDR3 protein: CASSQSSYGYTF. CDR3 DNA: TGTGCCAGCAGCCAATCCAGTTATGGCTACACCTTC.

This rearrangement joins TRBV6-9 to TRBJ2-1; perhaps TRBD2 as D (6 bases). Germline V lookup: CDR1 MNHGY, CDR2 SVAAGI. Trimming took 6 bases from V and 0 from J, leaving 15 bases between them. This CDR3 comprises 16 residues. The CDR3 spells CASSHLRGSSYNEQFF. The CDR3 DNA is TGTGCCAGCAGCCACCTCCGGGGGAGCTCCTACAATGAGCAGTTCTTC.

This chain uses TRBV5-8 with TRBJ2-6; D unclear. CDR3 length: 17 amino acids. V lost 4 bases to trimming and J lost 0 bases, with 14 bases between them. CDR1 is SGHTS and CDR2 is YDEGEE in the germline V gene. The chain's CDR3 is CASSLPSSSSGANVLTF. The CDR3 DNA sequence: TGTGCCAGCAGCCTCCCGTCATCTAGCTCTGGGGCCAACGTCCTGACTTTC.

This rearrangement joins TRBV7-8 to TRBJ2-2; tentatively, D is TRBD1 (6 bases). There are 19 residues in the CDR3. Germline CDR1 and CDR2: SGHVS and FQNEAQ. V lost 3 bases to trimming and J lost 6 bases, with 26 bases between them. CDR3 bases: TGTGCCAGCAGCTTCGCTACAACGACAGGCACGTCGTATCCCGGGGAGCTGTTTTTT. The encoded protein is CASSFATTTGTSYPGELFF.

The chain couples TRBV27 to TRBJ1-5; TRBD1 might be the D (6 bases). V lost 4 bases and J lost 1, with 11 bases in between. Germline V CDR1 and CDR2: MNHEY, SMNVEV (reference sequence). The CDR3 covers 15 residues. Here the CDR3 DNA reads TGTGCCAGCAGTTACAGGGCCCAAAGCAATCAGCCCCAGCATTTT. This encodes CASSYRAQSNQPQHF.

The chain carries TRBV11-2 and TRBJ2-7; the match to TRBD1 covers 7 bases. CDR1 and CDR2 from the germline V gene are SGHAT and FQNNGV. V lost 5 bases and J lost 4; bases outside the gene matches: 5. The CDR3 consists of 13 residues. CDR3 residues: CASSPGQRYEQYF. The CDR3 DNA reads TGTGCCAGCAGCCCGGGACAGAGGTACGAGCAGTACTTC.

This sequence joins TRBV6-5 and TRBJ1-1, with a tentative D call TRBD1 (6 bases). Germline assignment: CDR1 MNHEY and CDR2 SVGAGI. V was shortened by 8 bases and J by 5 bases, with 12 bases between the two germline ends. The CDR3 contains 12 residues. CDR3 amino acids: CASQGLRTEAFF. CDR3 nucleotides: TGTGCCAGCCAGGGGTTGCGGACTGAAGCTTTCTTT.

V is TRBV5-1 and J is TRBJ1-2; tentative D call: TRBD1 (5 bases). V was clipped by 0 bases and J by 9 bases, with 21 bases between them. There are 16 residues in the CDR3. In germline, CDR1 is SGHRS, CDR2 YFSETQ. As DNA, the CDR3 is TGCGCCAGCAGCTTGGCCTGGGGGACGCCGGATCCGCGCTACACCTTC. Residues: CASSLAWGTPDPRYTF. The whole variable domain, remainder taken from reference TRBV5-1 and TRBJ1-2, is KAGVTQTPRYLIKTRGQQVTLSCSPISGHRSVSWYQQTPGQGLQFLFEYFSETQRNKGNFPGRFSGRQFSNSRSEMNVSTLELGDSALYLCASSLAWGTPDPRYTFGSGTRLTVV.

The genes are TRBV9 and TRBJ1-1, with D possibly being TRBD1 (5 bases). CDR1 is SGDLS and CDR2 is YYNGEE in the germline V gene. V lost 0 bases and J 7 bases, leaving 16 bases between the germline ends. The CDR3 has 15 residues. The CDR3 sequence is CASSVGSAGIDEAFF. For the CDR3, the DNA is TGTGCCAGCAGCGTAGGCAGTGCAGGGATCGATGAAGCTTTCTTT.

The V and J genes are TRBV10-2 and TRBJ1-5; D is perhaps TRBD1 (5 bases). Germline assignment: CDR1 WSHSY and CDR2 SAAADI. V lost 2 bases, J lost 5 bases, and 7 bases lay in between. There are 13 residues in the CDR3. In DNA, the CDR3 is TGCGCCAGCAGTGAGGGCAGGGATCAGCCCCAGCATTTT. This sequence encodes CASSEGRDQPQHF.

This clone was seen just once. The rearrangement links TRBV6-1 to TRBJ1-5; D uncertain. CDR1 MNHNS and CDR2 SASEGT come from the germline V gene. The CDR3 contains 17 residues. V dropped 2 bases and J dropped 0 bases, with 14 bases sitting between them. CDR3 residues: CASSERANPYSNQPQHF. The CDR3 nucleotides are TGTGCCAGCAGTGAAAGGGCCAACCCGTATAGCAATCAGCCCCAGCATTTT.

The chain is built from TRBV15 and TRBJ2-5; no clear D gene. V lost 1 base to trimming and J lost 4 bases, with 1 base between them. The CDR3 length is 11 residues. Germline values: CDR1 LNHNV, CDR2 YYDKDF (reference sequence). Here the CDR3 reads CATSRAETQYF. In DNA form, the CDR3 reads TGTGCCACCAGCAGAGCAGAGACCCAGTACTTC.

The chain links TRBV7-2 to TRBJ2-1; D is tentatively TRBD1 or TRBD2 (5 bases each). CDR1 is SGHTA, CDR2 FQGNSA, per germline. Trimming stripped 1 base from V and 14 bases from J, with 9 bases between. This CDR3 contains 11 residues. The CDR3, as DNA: TGTGCCAGCAGCTTAGGGGACGTTAAGTTCTTC. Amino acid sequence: CASSLGDVKFF. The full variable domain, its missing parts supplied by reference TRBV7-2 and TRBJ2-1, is GAGVSQSPSNKVTEKGKDVELRCDPISGHTALYWYRQSLGQGLEFLIYFQGNSAPDKSGLPSDRFSAERTGGSVSTLTIQRTQQEDSAVYLCASSLGDVKFFGPGTRLTVL.

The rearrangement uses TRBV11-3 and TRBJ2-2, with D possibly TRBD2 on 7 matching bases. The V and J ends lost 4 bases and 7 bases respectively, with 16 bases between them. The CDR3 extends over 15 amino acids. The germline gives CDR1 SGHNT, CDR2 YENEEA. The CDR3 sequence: CASSSGGRSVGELFF. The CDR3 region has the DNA TGTGCCAGCAGCTCGGGGGGCCGAAGCGTCGGGGAGCTGTTTTTT.

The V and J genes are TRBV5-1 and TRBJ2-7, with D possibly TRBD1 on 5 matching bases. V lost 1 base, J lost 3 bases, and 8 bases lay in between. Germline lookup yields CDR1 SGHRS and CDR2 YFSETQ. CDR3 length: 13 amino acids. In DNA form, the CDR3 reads TGCGCCAGCAGCTTGCAGGGTGACTACGAGCAGTACTTC. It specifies CASSLQGDYEQYF.